This T cell receptor beta chain was captured by sequencing in a study of T cells expressing NK-cell markers. Study as a whole: The eight sequenced donors comprised seven who were HCMV-seropositive and one who was seronegative. Points from the study as a whole: Whether expanded NKG2C-expressing T cell clones recognize HCMV is unknown.

TCRdb reprocessed the 5' RACE reads and reports one entry per CDR3 protein, with no DNA. The ten top clones account for over 1.3%, within a sample of about 460,000 distinct CDR3 sequences. A remark on this clonotype: The target antigen is unknown.

Source material: blood T cells: a sorted CD56 or NKG2C T cell subset, CD4+ or CD8+ T cells, or bulk PBMC T cells (not recorded which). The receptor comes from a woman between 50 and 59 years old in good health.

CDR3 protein: CASSQDPKRERLYNEQFF. The chain uses TRBV14 and TRBJ2-1; as DNA is missing, the TRBD2 call by TCRdb cannot be tested. The CDR3 spans 18 residues. Germline assignment: CDR1 SGHDN and CDR2 FVKESK.